This T cell receptor (beta chain) was obtained from a study of blood T cell repertoires in COVID-19. Study details: Sources were T cells, B-cell-depleted T cells, or PBMCs; the material itself was cDNA or gDNA.

Patients of the Seattle cohort, enrolled during active infection, were followed longitudinally. Generated by immunoSEQ multiplex PCR, the TCRdb table keeps only in-frame clones and is missing some. The table shows over 200,000 clones, with around 90% occurring only once. CDR1 is DFQATT, CDR2 SNEGSKA, per germline (reference sequence). The CDR3 is made up of 11 amino acids. The V end lost 6 bases, the J end lost 8 bases, and 10 bases lay between the germline ends. The chain carries TRBV20-1 and TRBJ1-4; the D gene is possibly TRBD1 (5 bases). Sequencing input: peripheral blood. The TCR sequence derives from a man aged 30 to 45 with COVID-19, enrolled during active disease. This CDR3 is CSARRGEKLFF. The CDR3 region has the DNA TGCAGTGCCCGAAGGGGAGAAAAACTGTTTTTT.